This T cell receptor (beta chain) was identified during a study of blood T cells in healthy people across ages. General observations from the study: Naive and antigen-experienced cells could not be conclusively compared, given unsorted PBMCs. There were more naive CD4+ cells and higher diversity in long-lived donors than in aged donors.

Each donor supplied about 9.6 milliliters of peripheral blood. The sample holds a few counts of this clonotype. What it binds is unknown. V was shortened by 5 bases and J by 6 bases, with 7 bases between the two germline ends. Germline V lookup: CDR1 KGHSH, CDR2 LQKENI. This CDR3 has 11 amino acids. A second PCR of roughly 7 to 11 cycles used a sample-barcoded 5' primer and a J-beta primer mix. From the 5' RACE reads, TCRdb called clonotypes with MiXCR, one entry per CDR3 protein. The sample holds hundreds of thousands of distinct CDR3 sequences, around half seen once. The V call is TRBV18, the J call TRBJ1-1, with D unresolved. Sequencing used blood. This TCR was sampled from a woman aged 55-69 years in good health. CDR3: CASSWEAEAFF. The CDR3 DNA is TGTGCCAGCTCATGGGAGGCTGAAGCTTTCTTT.